The rows below give T cell receptor beta chains drawn from one sample of a study of blood T cell repertoires in COVID-19. Method: immunoSEQ multiplex PCR; TCRdb's copy keeps in-frame clones and lacks some. The sample includes 30,000 to 45,000 clones, roughly 84% seen only once; the top ten take about 35%. The sample comprised peripheral blood. Receptors originate from a man in his 70s with active COVID-19. Each CDR3 is given with its conserved first and last residue. The D gene is left open where the match is weak. Some rows have no size entry. The others give once, few or many, or a class for an expanded clone.

d_gene,v_gene,abundance,j_gene,CDR3nt,CDR3aa
NA,TRBV10-3,NA,TRBJ2-6,TGTGCCATCAGCCCAGGTCTCGGGGTATCTGGGGCCAACGTCCTGACTTTC,CAISPGLGVSGANVLTF
NA,TRBV28,NA,TRBJ1-4,TGTGCCAGCAGTCCCCCCGGGGGAGGTAACGAAAAACTGTTTTTT,CASSPPGGGNEKLFF
TRBD1,TRBV15,NA,TRBJ1-5,TGTGCCACCAGCCGGGCCGGGACAGCACAAGATAGCAATCAGCCCCAGCATTTT,CATSRAGTAQDSNQPQHF
NA,TRBV7-2,NA,TRBJ1-5,TGTGCCAGCAGCTTCTCCAGGAACAATCAGCCCCAGCATTTT,CASSFSRNNQPQHF
NA,TRBV5-1,NA,TRBJ1-1,TGCGCCAGCAGCTTGGCGGGGTGGGGAATGAACACTGAAGCTTTCTTT,CASSLAGWGMNTEAFF
TRBD2,TRBV5-8,NA,TRBJ2-5,TGTGCCAGCAGCTTGGCTGGCCAGCGGGGGGGCCGGGGCCGCGGGACCCAGTACTTC,CASSLAGQRGGRGRGTQYF
TRBD1,TRBV5-1,NA,TRBJ2-7,TGCGCCAGCAGCTCTGGACAGGGGAACTACGAGCAGTACTTC,CASSSGQGNYEQYF
TRBD1,TRBV19,once,TRBJ1-5,TGTGCCAGTAGTAGGGGACAGGGGGCGCCAGGACAGCCCCAGCATTTT,CASSRGQGAPGQPQHF
TRBD2,TRBV6-5,NA,TRBJ2-7,TGTGCCAGGGTCCTTAGCGGGGGGACACCCTACGAGCAGTACTTC,CARVLSGGTPYEQYF
NA,TRBV7-9,few,TRBJ2-7,TGTGCTCACGGCGGTCGGGGAATCGAGCAGTACTTC,CAHGGRGIEQYF
NA,TRBV6-5,NA,TRBJ1-2,TGTGCCAGCAGAATGGAGGCAGCTCGGAGCTACACCTTC,CASRMEAARSYTF
TRBD1,TRBV25-1,NA,TRBJ2-5,TGTGCCAGCAGTGGACAGGGAGTGGAGACCCAGTACTTC,CASSGQGVETQYF
NA,TRBV7-9,NA,TRBJ2-3,TGTGCCAGCAGACCCGGGACTCCTGATACGCAGTATTTT,CASRPGTPDTQYF
TRBD1,TRBV5-1,NA,TRBJ1-4,TGCGCCAGCAGCCCGGGACAGCCTGGGAGTGGGGAAGAAAAACTGTTTTTT,CASSPGQPGSGEEKLFF
NA,TRBV7-2,NA,TRBJ1-4,TGTGCCAGCAGCTACCGACGGGGGGCAGATGAAAAACTGTTTTTT,CASSYRRGADEKLFF
TRBD1,TRBV5-1,NA,TRBJ1-4,TGCGCCAGCAGCTTTGAGGGAAGGGGGCGAAAACTGTTTTTT,CASSFEGRGRKLFF
NA,TRBV4-1,NA,TRBJ2-1,TGCGCCAGCAGCCAGGAAGGGACTCCCGCAAGTGAGCAGTTCTTC,CASSQEGTPASEQFF
TRBD2,TRBV24-1,NA,TRBJ2-3,TGTGCCACCAGCGGGGGGAGCACAGATACGCAGTATTTT,CATSGGSTDTQYF
NA,TRBV11-2,NA,TRBJ2-4,TGTGCCAGCAGCTTACAGGGGGGAGATCACATTCAGTACTTC,CASSLQGGDHIQYF
TRBD2,TRBV19,NA,TRBJ2-7,TGTGCCAGTAGTACCACCGGGAGGGGGATCTACGAGCAGTACTTC,CASSTTGRGIYEQYF
NA,TRBV11-2,NA,TRBJ2-2,TGTGCCAGCAGCTTAGGGAGAGTCGGGGGAGGAGGTTCCGGGGAGCTGTTTTTT,CASSLGRVGGGGSGELFF
NA,TRBV19,NA,TRBJ1-5,TGTGCCAGTAGTACCCATACAGGGAGGGGTAGCAATCAGCCCCAGCATTTT,CASSTHTGRGSNQPQHF
NA,TRBV19,NA,TRBJ2-5,TGTGCCAGTAGTCCTGGCGGAGAGACCCAGTACTTC,CASSPGGETQYF
TRBD1,TRBV19,NA,TRBJ1-1,TGTGCCAGTAGGGACAGGGAGAAATTGAACACTGAAGCTTTCTTT,CASRDREKLNTEAFF
NA,TRBV5-6,NA,TRBJ2-3,TGTGCCAGCAGCTTGGCCACGGAAGCGTACACAGATACGCAGTATTTT,CASSLATEAYTDTQYF
TRBD1,TRBV24-1,NA,TRBJ2-7,TGTGCCACCAGTGGTGCCGGGACAGGGCATTCCTACGAGCAGTACTTC,CATSGAGTGHSYEQYF
NA,TRBV7-9,NA,TRBJ2-7,TGTGCCAGCAGCTCATTTGGGCTGTCGACCTACGAGCAGTACTTC,CASSSFGLSTYEQYF
NA,TRBV28,few,TRBJ2-7,TGTGCCAGCCTACACGCGACGGGAACGGAGGAGCAGTACTTC,CASLHATGTEEQYF
TRBD1,TRBV5-8,NA,TRBJ2-7,TGTGCCAGCAGCTCGATCCGGACAGGGGGCAAGCAGTACTTC,CASSSIRTGGKQYF
NA,TRBV9,NA,TRBJ2-1,TGTGCCAGCAGCAAAACAGGCCTCACCTACAATGAGCAGTTCTTC,CASSKTGLTYNEQFF
NA,TRBV6-5,NA,TRBJ2-2,TGTGCCAGCAGTTTTACAGGGACCGGGGAGCTGTTTTTT,CASSFTGTGELFF
NA,TRBV19,few,TRBJ2-7,TGTGCCAGTAGTATAATCCAGGGTTCCTCCTACGAGCAGTACTTC,CASSIIQGSSYEQYF
TRBD1,TRBV24-1,NA,TRBJ2-1,TGTGCCACCAGTGCCCTATCCGGGACAGGTATATACAATGAGCAGTTCTTC,CATSALSGTGIYNEQFF
NA,TRBV3-1/TRBV3-2,once,TRBJ2-7,TGTGCCAGCAGCCAAGAAATGAACTATATGCCTAATGAGCAGTACTTC,CASSQEMNYMPNEQYF
TRBD2,TRBV4-3,few,TRBJ2-1,TGCGCCAGCAGCCAAGCTCTAGCGGGCGCGGGTAGGTATGAGCAGTTCTTC,CASSQALAGAGRYEQFF
TRBD1,TRBV19,once,TRBJ1-5,TGTGCCAGTAGTATTGGGACAGGGGGCTTGGCCCAGCATTTT,CASSIGTGGLAQHF
NA,TRBV30,NA,TRBJ1-4,TGTGCCTGGAGTGTACTCGGGGTGGGAGAAAAACTGTTTTTT,CAWSVLGVGEKLFF
NA,TRBV29-1,NA,TRBJ2-1,TGCAGCGCCACCGGGACTCTTATTAGTGGGAGCAATGAGCAGTTCTTC,CSATGTLISGSNEQFF
NA,TRBV19,NA,TRBJ2-3,TGTGCCAGTAGTGGGGGGGCGGGCGGTGCTCGTGGCGGCACAGATACGCAGTATTTT,CASSGGAGGARGGTDTQYF
TRBD1,TRBV28,NA,TRBJ1-5,TGTGCCAGCAGTTTCGGCACAGGGGGCTGGCAGCCCCAGCATTTT,CASSFGTGGWQPQHF
TRBD2,TRBV4-1,NA,TRBJ2-7,TGCGCCAGCAGCTCCATCATGCGGGAGATCCAGACCGAGCAGTACTTC,CASSSIMREIQTEQYF
NA,TRBV23-1,NA,TRBJ2-5,TGCGCCAGCAGTCAAAACGGAGAGGGCTCCCAAGAGACCCAGTACTTC,CASSQNGEGSQETQYF
TRBD2,TRBV11-2,NA,TRBJ2-5,TGTGCCAGCAGCTTAAGCGGGACTACTAGCGGGGTAGGGGAGACCCAGTACTTC,CASSLSGTTSGVGETQYF
TRBD2,TRBV3-1/TRBV3-2,NA,TRBJ2-1,TGTGCCAGCAGCCAAGCATCCCTAGCGGGGGTGGTAGAGCAGTTCTTC,CASSQASLAGVVEQFF
TRBD1,TRBV3-1/TRBV3-2,once,TRBJ2-1,TGTGCCAGCATTACCACTTCGGGACAGGGGGCAAGGCAGTTCTTC,CASITTSGQGARQFF
NA,TRBV5-5,NA,TRBJ2-7,TGTGCCAGCAGTTCTCGTACTGAGAGCTCCTACGAGCAGTACTTC,CASSSRTESSYEQYF
TRBD1,TRBV5-1,NA,TRBJ1-4,TGCGCCAGCAGCTTGAGAGGGGGCGCAACTAATGAAAAACTGTTTTTT,CASSLRGGATNEKLFF
NA,TRBV6-2/TRBV6-3,NA,TRBJ2-6,TGTGCCAGCAGTTACGTCTTCTCCGGGGCCAACGTCCTGACTTTC,CASSYVFSGANVLTF
NA,TRBV7-2,NA,TRBJ2-2,TGTGCCAGCAGCTTAAGCCTACACACCGGGGAGCTGTTTTTT,CASSLSLHTGELFF
NA,TRBV29-1,NA,TRBJ2-7,TGCAGCGTTGACGTTCCACAAGACGGAGGGGCCTCCTACGAGCAGTACTTC,CSVDVPQDGGASYEQYF
NA,TRBV15,NA,TRBJ2-3,TGTGCCACCACTCCGGGACACGGTAGGGTGGATACGCAGTATTTT,CATTPGHGRVDTQYF
NA,TRBV18,once,TRBJ2-6,TGTGCCAGCTCACCGGAGGTAATGCGGGCCAACGTCCTGACTTTC,CASSPEVMRANVLTF
NA,TRBV28,NA,TRBJ2-7,TGTGCCAGCAGTTTAAGGTTAGCAACCCTGGGCGAGCAGTACTTC,CASSLRLATLGEQYF